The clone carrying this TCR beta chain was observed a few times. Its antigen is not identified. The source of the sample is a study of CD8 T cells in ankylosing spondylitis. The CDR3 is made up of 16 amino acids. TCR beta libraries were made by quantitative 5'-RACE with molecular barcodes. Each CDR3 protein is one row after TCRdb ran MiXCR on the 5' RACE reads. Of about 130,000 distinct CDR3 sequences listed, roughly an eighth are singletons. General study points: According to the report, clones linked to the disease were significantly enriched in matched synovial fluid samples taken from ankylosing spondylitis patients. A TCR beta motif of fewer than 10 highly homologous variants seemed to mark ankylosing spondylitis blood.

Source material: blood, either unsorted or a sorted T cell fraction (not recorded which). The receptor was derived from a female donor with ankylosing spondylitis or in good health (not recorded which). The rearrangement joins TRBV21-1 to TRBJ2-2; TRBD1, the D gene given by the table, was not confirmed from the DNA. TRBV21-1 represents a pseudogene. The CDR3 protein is CASSLQDRGDTGELFF. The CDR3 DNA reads TGTGCCAGCAGCCTACAGGACAGGGGGGACACCGGGGAGCTGTTTTTT.